This TCR beta chain was recovered during a study of identical twins. Findings of the study overall: Its conclusions, products of cross-sectional statistical analysis, did not come from following the same donors.

This CDR3 is 15 amino acids long. The V gene end was trimmed by 3 bases and the J gene end by 3 bases; junction bases not matched to a gene: 7. Per germline, CDR1 MNHEY and CDR2 SMNVEV (reference sequence). One entry per CDR3 protein, called by TCRdb with MiXCR from the 5' RACE reads. The table has about 220,000 distinct CDR3 sequences, over 5% seen once. This clonotype was seen repeatedly, ten times or more. What it recognizes is unknown. This sample also appeared in a second study, on T cells expressing NK-cell markers. That source reports: Researchers got TCR beta repertoires out of sorted CD3+CD56+NKG2C+, CD3+CD56+NKG2C- and CD3+CD56-NKG2C+ T cells. Several experiments confined sorting to alpha-beta TCR T cells with an anti-gamma-delta TCR antibody.

The chain recombines TRBV27 with TRBJ2-5; 7 bases line up with TRBD1. Sequencing was done on a sample of CD8+ T cells sorted from blood. This clonotype was sampled from a woman in her late teens or twenties in good health. CDR3 bases: TGTGCCAGCAGTTTTTGGGCAGGGACAGAAGAGACCCAGTACTTC. It is translated as CASSFWAGTEETQYF.